These T cell receptor beta chains were read from a single sample in a study of blood T cell repertoires in COVID-19. The assay was immunoSEQ multiplex PCR, and TCRdb's table has in-frame clones only and misses some. This sample carries about 21,000 clones, around nine tenths of them seen once, and the ten largest clones take 18%. The sample taken for sequencing was peripheral blood. All receptors come from a man in his 70s with active COVID-19. CDR3s include the opening cysteine and the closing phenylalanine or tryptophan. Each record gives: J gene, clone size, V gene, CDR3 protein. The size field is filled for only some rows; it gives once, few, many or a size class.

j_gene: TRBJ2-1
abundance: .
v_gene: TRBV5-1
CDR3aa: CASSLSSGRNNEQFF

j_gene: TRBJ1-4
abundance: .
v_gene: TRBV19
CDR3aa: CASSIGTTSNEKLFF

j_gene: TRBJ2-7
abundance: .
v_gene: TRBV7-3
CDR3aa: CASSLDRGQREQYF

j_gene: TRBJ2-5
abundance: once
v_gene: TRBV19
CDR3aa: CASRVEETQYF

j_gene: TRBJ2-1
abundance: .
v_gene: TRBV11-1
CDR3aa: CASSLGSANEQFF

j_gene: TRBJ1-1
abundance: few
v_gene: TRBV28
CDR3aa: CASSLMAGVANTEAFF

j_gene: TRBJ1-2
abundance: .
v_gene: TRBV18
CDR3aa: CASSPEQAQNVHYGYTF

j_gene: TRBJ1-4
abundance: .
v_gene: TRBV6-5
CDR3aa: CASGRQGANEKLFF

j_gene: TRBJ2-1
abundance: .
v_gene: TRBV2
CDR3aa: CASSDLGLAGYNEQFF

j_gene: TRBJ2-7
abundance: .
v_gene: TRBV3-1/TRBV3-2
CDR3aa: CASSLLTGGGGNEQYF

j_gene: TRBJ2-1
abundance: .
v_gene: TRBV6-5
CDR3aa: CASRDLALRGEQFF